A selection of T cell receptor beta chains follows, all from one sample in a study of T cell repertoires in cytomegalovirus infection. Their recognized antigens are unknown. MiXCR was run by TCRdb on the reads, yielding one entry per CDR3 protein. The table lists 800,000 to 950,000 distinct CDR3 sequences, approximately 32% of them singletons. The specimen comprised cultured CD8+ T cells from PBMCs, sampled from culture after CMV antigen stimulation. The receptors originated from a human donor in good health (CMV status not recorded). Some clones in this sample may be carry-over from other donors' samples. Both conserved end residues are part of each CDR3. The D gene is left open where the match is weak. Clone size is given for some rows only: seen once, a few or many times, or a class if the clone is expanded.

v_call	clone_size	j_call	d_call	cdr3_aa	cdr3_nt
TRBV19	few	TRBJ1-1	.	CASSIDQLKRIF	TGTGCCAGTAGTATAGATCAGTTGAAGAGGATCTTT
TRBV2	.	TRBJ2-7	TRBD1	CASSGETGVYEQYF	TGTGCCAGCAGTGGGGAGACAGGGGTCTACGAGCAGTACTTC
TRBV4-1	.	TRBJ1-6	.	CASSQTGGNSYNSPLHF	TGCGCCAGCAGCCAGACTGGAGGGAACTCCTATAATTCACCCCTCCACTTT
TRBV6-5	.	TRBJ1-2	.	CASSYSKGGYGYTF	TGTGCCAGCAGTTACTCGAAGGGGGGATATGGCTACACCTTC
TRBV9	.	TRBJ2-3	.	CASSVIPVPNRGGGADTQYF	TGTGCCAGCAGCGTAATTCCCGTACCTAACCGGGGCGGGGGCGCAGATACGCAGTATTTT
TRBV4-1	few	TRBJ1-5	TRBD1	CASSQVGGASNQPQHF	TGCGCCAGCAGCCAAGTAGGGGGCGCGAGCAATCAGCCCCAGCATTTT
TRBV7-2	many	TRBJ2-3	TRBD2	CASSQTSGGLDTQYF	TGTGCCAGCAGCCAGACTAGCGGGGGGTTGGATACGCAGTATTTT
TRBV25-1	.	TRBJ1-1	.	CASSDLHHLNTEAFF	TGTGCCAGCAGTGACCTACACCATCTGAACACTGAAGCTTTCTTT
TRBV7-2	many	TRBJ2-1	TRBD1	CASSLETGFDEQFF	TGTGCCAGCAGCTTAGAGACAGGGTTCGATGAGCAGTTCTTC
TRBV11-2	.	TRBJ2-2	.	CASSESGGVTGELFF	TGTGCCAGCAGCGAGTCCGGGGGCGTCACCGGGGAGCTGTTTTTT
TRBV6-6	few	TRBJ2-7	TRBD2	CASRGTSGGKSYEQYF	TGTGCCAGCAGGGGGACTAGCGGGGGCAAGTCCTACGAGCAGTACTTC
TRBV7-8	few	TRBJ1-1	.	CASSLAPLRAMNTEAFF	TGTGCCAGCAGCTTAGCGCCTTTAAGGGCAATGAACACTGAAGCTTTCTTT
TRBV27	.	TRBJ2-3	.	CATAGRGRSTDTQYF	TGTGCCACCGCGGGGCGGGGGCGAAGCACAGATACGCAGTATTTT
TRBV19	.	TRBJ2-7	.	CASSIGSSGEQYF	TGTGCCAGTAGTATTGGGTCCAGTGGCGAGCAGTACTTC
TRBV7-9	few	TRBJ2-5	TRBD2	CASSLARGAPISDF	TGTGCCAGCAGCTTAGCGCGGGGGGCCCCGATTAGCGACTTC
TRBV6-6	few	TRBJ1-5	.	CASSADRGGSQPQHF	TGTGCCAGCAGCGCTGACCGGGGCGGGAGTCAGCCCCAGCATTTT
TRBV7-9	.	TRBJ1-1	TRBD1	CASSLGPQTGRGEAFF	TGTGCCAGCAGCTTAGGTCCTCAGACAGGGAGGGGTGAAGCTTTCTTT
TRBV10-3	.	TRBJ1-1	TRBD1	CAIGMTGEKEEAFF	TGTGCCATCGGTATGACAGGGGAAAAGGAGGAAGCTTTCTTT
TRBV7-8	.	TRBJ1-2	TRBD1	CASSLERGQDYGYTF	TGTGCCAGCAGCTTAGAGCGGGGACAGGACTATGGCTACACCTTC
TRBV18	.	TRBJ1-1	.	CASLLQGKAFF	TGTGCCAGCTTGCTACAGGGTAAAGCTTTCTTT
TRBV12-3/TRBV12-4	few	TRBJ1-2	.	CASRQGLGGGYTF	TGTGCCAGCAGGCAGGGGTTAGGAGGTGGCTACACCTTC
TRBV4-1	few	TRBJ2-1	.	CASSQEGQFDEQFF	TGCGCCAGCAGCCAAGAGGGCCAGTTCGATGAGCAGTTCTTC
TRBV10-3	.	TRBJ2-4	.	CAISDRDPRDKNIQYF	TGTGCCATCAGTGACCGGGACCCGAGAGACAAAAACATTCAGTACTTC
TRBV18	.	TRBJ2-2	TRBD1	CASSPPGDSANTGELFF	TGTGCCAGCTCACCACCAGGGGACAGCGCGAACACCGGGGAGCTGTTTTTT
TRBV7-2	many	TRBJ1-1	.	CASSHQFSGNTEAFF	TGTGCCAGCAGCCATCAGTTTAGCGGGAACACTGAAGCTTTCTTT
TRBV13	.	TRBJ2-3	TRBD2	CASSPLRGVFTDTQYF	TGTGCCAGCAGCCCGCTCCGGGGGGTATTCACAGATACGCAGTATTTT
TRBV6-2/TRBV6-3	few	TRBJ2-2	.	CASSAPTLVELFF	TGTGCCAGCAGTGCCCCGACCCTAGTAGAGCTGTTTTTT
TRBV7-6	many	TRBJ1-4	.	CASNPLGGLPATNEKLFF	TGTGCCAGCAACCCGCTGGGGGGCCTGCCTGCAACTAATGAAAAACTGTTTTTT
TRBV4-2	.	TRBJ2-1	TRBD2	CASSDELAGATRNEQFF	TGTGCCAGCAGCGACGAGCTAGCGGGGGCTACTAGAAATGAGCAGTTCTTC
TRBV7-6	once	TRBJ2-4	.	CASSLGRGVWDIQYF	TGTGCCAGCAGCTTAGGACGGGGAGTATGGGACATTCAGTACTTC
TRBV11-3	few	TRBJ2-1	.	CASSLDGLTNEQFF	TGTGCCAGCAGCTTAGACGGGCTTACCAATGAGCAGTTCTTC
TRBV7-9	.	TRBJ1-2	TRBD1	CASSEIRGAHFNYGYTF	TGTGCCAGCAGCGAGATCAGGGGGGCTCACTTCAACTATGGCTACACCTTC
TRBV6-5	many	TRBJ2-5	TRBD1	CASSAGGTQETQYF	TGTGCCAGCAGTGCAGGGGGAACGCAAGAGACCCAGTACTTC
TRBV7-9	many	TRBJ1-1	.	CASSFNRNTEAFF	TGTGCCAGCAGCTTCAACAGGAACACTGAAGCTTTCTTT
TRBV12-3/TRBV12-4	few	TRBJ2-7	TRBD1	CASSTTWTGGYEQYF	TGTGCCAGCAGTACCACATGGACAGGAGGTTACGAGCAGTACTTC
TRBV24-1	.	TRBJ2-5	.	CATSDLETQYF	TGTGCCACCAGTGATTTGGAGACCCAGTACTTC
TRBV5-8	few	TRBJ2-3	.	CASSLGGPYTDTQYF	TGTGCCAGCAGCTTAGGGGGGCCCTACACAGATACGCAGTATTTT
TRBV12-3/TRBV12-4	many	TRBJ2-7	.	CASSLVSYNEQYF	TGTGCCAGCAGTTTAGTTTCTTACAACGAGCAGTACTTC
TRBV11-2	few	TRBJ1-1	.	CASSLGFTWDTEAFF	TGTGCCAGCAGCTTAGGGTTCACTTGGGACACTGAAGCTTTCTTT
TRBV7-9	few	TRBJ2-3	.	CASSLSPGRSDF	TGTGCCAGCAGCTTAAGTCCAGGGCGAAGCGATTTT
TRBV4-1	few	TRBJ2-1	TRBD2	CASSQEGLAGWEQFF	TGCGCCAGCAGCCAAGAGGGACTAGCGGGTTGGGAGCAGTTCTTC
TRBV7-8	.	TRBJ1-5	TRBD1	CVSNSRGLQPQHF	TGTGTCAGCAATAGCAGGGGGCTTCAGCCCCAGCATTTT
TRBV6-5	few	TRBJ1-1	.	CASSLYREITEAFF	TGTGCCAGCAGCTTATACAGGGAGATAACTGAAGCTTTCTTT
TRBV25-1	few	TRBJ1-1	.	CASRGHMNTEAFF	TGTGCCAGTCGAGGACACATGAACACTGAAGCTTTCTTT
TRBV6-1	many	TRBJ1-5	.	CASRDLHSNQPQHF	TGTGCCAGCAGGGACCTCCACAGCAATCAGCCCCAGCATTTT
TRBV7-8	.	TRBJ1-5	.	CASSLGGGTELPQHF	TGTGCCAGCAGCTTAGGGGGGGGGACGGAGCTGCCCCAGCATTTT
TRBV4-1	once	TRBJ2-1	.	CASSPRTDPSNEQFF	TGCGCCAGCAGCCCAAGGACGGACCCGAGCAATGAGCAGTTCTTC
TRBV7-8	many	TRBJ2-5	TRBD2	CASVSEAGPRAQYF	TGTGCCAGCGTTTCAGAAGCGGGACCCCGAGCCCAGTACTTC
TRBV7-9	.	TRBJ1-1	.	CASSFGGLTADTEAFF	TGTGCCAGCAGCTTTGGAGGCCTTACAGCCGACACTGAAGCTTTCTTT
TRBV6-1	few	TRBJ1-1	.	CASSRDIVEAFF	TGTGCCAGCAGCCGGGACATTGTTGAAGCTTTCTTT
TRBV6-5	.	TRBJ2-7	TRBD1	CASSRDRTTYEQYF	TGTGCCAGCAGCCGGGACAGGACGACCTACGAGCAGTACTTC
TRBV10-3	.	TRBJ2-3	TRBD2	CAISSVMSGGAPDTQYF	TGTGCCATCAGCTCCGTAATGAGCGGGGGGGCACCGGATACGCAGTATTTT
TRBV7-9	many	TRBJ2-2	TRBD2	CASSLSERGDTGELFF	TGTGCCAGCAGCTTATCGGAGCGGGGGGACACCGGGGAGCTGTTTTTT
TRBV12-5	.	TRBJ2-5	TRBD1	CASGRYTGAAPPETQYF	TGTGCTAGTGGCCGCTATACAGGGGCCGCTCCGCCCGAGACCCAGTACTTC
TRBV11-2	.	TRBJ2-1	TRBD2	CASSLRLAGGKYNEQFF	TGTGCCAGCAGCCTCCGACTAGCGGGGGGGAAGTACAATGAGCAGTTCTTC
TRBV5-6	.	TRBJ1-6	TRBD1	CASSVGTGVNSPLHF	TGTGCCAGCAGCGTGGGGACAGGGGTTAATTCACCCCTCCACTTT
TRBV2	.	TRBJ1-5	.	CASKDPWHTDSNQPQHF	TGTGCCAGCAAAGACCCTTGGCACACGGATAGCAATCAGCCCCAGCATTTT
TRBV9	.	TRBJ2-1	.	CASSVGDLSSYNEQFF	TGTGCCAGCAGCGTAGGGGACTTAAGCTCCTACAATGAGCAGTTCTTC
TRBV12-3/TRBV12-4	.	TRBJ1-1	.	CDSSPPGGKGKMMAFF	TGTGACAGCAGTCCCCCTGGCGGTAAAGGGAAAATGATGGCTTTCTTT